Below are 26 T cell receptor beta chains sequenced from a single sample in a study of monozygotic twins with cystic fibrosis. This table comes from immunoSEQ multiplex PCR, and its TCRdb copy is limited to in-frame clones, with some not included. The sample holds about 14,000 clones, approximately 95% seen once. Sequencing was done on a sample of blood. The receptors here all came from a girl aged 2 to 10 with cystic fibrosis.

V and J are TRBV28 and TRBJ2-7; D may be TRBD1 (5 bases). The length of the CDR3 is 13 residues. V lost 5 bases, J lost 5 bases, and 13 bases lay in between. Germline V gene data show CDR1 as MDHEN and CDR2 as SYDVKM. CDR3 in DNA: TGTGCCAGCAGTCTAACAGGTTTCCACGAGCAGTACTTC. This gives the protein CASSLTGFHEQYF.

The chain employs TRBV10-3 and TRBJ2-7, with 9 bases aligning to TRBD1. Germline-derived CDR1 and CDR2 are ENHRY and SYGVKD. Unmatched junction bases numbered 13, after V lost 8 bases and J lost 5 bases. The CDR3 covers 15 residues. CDR3 coding DNA: TGTGCCATCGGGGATACCGGACAGGGGTTGCACGAGCAGTACTTC. Protein: CAIGDTGQGLHEQYF.

This chain joins TRBV6-4 and TRBJ2-3, with 7 bases identical to TRBD2. Per the germline V gene, CDR1 is MRHNA and CDR2 is SNTAGT. There are 14 residues in the CDR3. With V trimmed by 4 bases and J by 1 base, 2 bases remained unmatched. CDR3 nucleotide sequence: TGTGCCAGCAGTGCACGGGAGGGCACAGATACGCAGTATTTT. This translates into CASSAREGTDTQYF.

V usage is TRBV2 and J usage is TRBJ2-1; D ambiguous. Germline loops: CDR1 SNHLY, CDR2 FYNNEI. The CDR3 runs to 12 residues. V was pared by 1 base and J by 7 bases, with 5 bases between. The CDR3 sequence: CASSEVRNEQFF. The CDR3 DNA sequence: TGTGCCAGCAGTGAAGTCCGTAATGAGCAGTTCTTC.

The chain employs TRBV7-2 and TRBJ2-7; 9 bases are shared with TRBD2. Germline V gene data show CDR1 as SGHTA and CDR2 as FQGNSA. The J segment lost 2 bases and the V segment lost 5 bases, leaving 4 bases of the junction unmatched. There are 14 residues in the CDR3. This CDR3 is CASSTRTSAYEQYF. The CDR3 DNA follows: TGTGCCAGCAGCACTCGGACTAGCGCCTACGAGCAGTACTTC.

The chain employs TRBV6-5 and TRBJ2-7, with D perhaps matching TRBD1 (6 bases). V lost 4 bases and J 3 bases, leaving 19 bases between the germline ends. Germline CDR1 is MNHEY and CDR2 is SVGAGI. The CDR3 runs to 16 residues. CDR3 bases: TGTGCCAGCAGTTTTCTCTTCAGGGGTCACGACTACGAGCAGTACTTC. Protein sequence: CASSFLFRGHDYEQYF.

The chain employs TRBV19 and TRBJ1-1; the D is unclear. The germline V and J ends were trimmed by 6 bases and 4 bases, with 12 bases remaining between them. Germline loops: CDR1 LNHDA, CDR2 SQIVND (reference sequence). The CDR3 loop spans 13 amino acids. The CDR3 DNA is TGTGCCAGTAGCCCAGGACTGGGCACTGAAGCTTTCTTT. This gives the protein CASSPGLGTEAFF.

The J gene is TRBJ1-5, the V gene TRBV5-1; no definite D call. V dropped 3 bases and J dropped 5 bases, with 15 bases sitting between them. This CDR3 is built from 15 residues. Germline V lookup: CDR1 SGHRS, CDR2 YFSETQ. The CDR3, as DNA: TGCGCCAGCAGCTCCGGTACGGGGTACGATCAGCCCCAGCATTTT. It encodes CASSSGTGYDQPQHF.

V is TRBV4-2 and J is TRBJ1-4; no definite D call. V dropped 3 bases and J dropped 0 bases, with 11 bases sitting between them. The CDR3 contains 16 residues. CDR1 and CDR2 from the germline V gene are LGHNA and YNFKEQ. The CDR3 nucleotides read TGTGCCAGCAGCCATAAGGTTGGGGCAACTAATGAAAAACTGTTTTTT. Its protein is CASSHKVGATNEKLFF.

The chain recombines TRBV9 with TRBJ2-3; weak D call: TRBD1 (6 bases). The ends were cut back, 4 bases at V and 2 bases at J, with 11 bases in the middle. The CDR3 totals 14 residues. CDR1 SGDLS and CDR2 YYNGEE come from the germline V gene. CDR3 loop: CASSFRTVTDTQYF. The CDR3 region has the DNA TGTGCCAGCAGCTTCCGGACAGTCACAGATACGCAGTATTTT. Full variable domain (outside the CDR3, taken from reference TRBV9 and TRBJ2-3): DSGVTQTPKHLITATGQRVTLRCSPRSGDLSVYWYQQSLDQGLQFLIQYYNGEERAKGNILERFSAQQFPDLHSELNLSSLELGDSALYFCASSFRTVTDTQYFGPGTRLTVL.

V gene TRBV5-1 combines with J gene TRBJ2-1; 11 nucleotides line up with TRBD2. CDR1 is SGHRS, CDR2 YFSETQ, per germline. This CDR3 spans 16 amino acids. Trimming cost V 1 base and J 6 bases; bases outside gene matches: 6. CDR3 DNA: TGCGCCAGCAGCTTGCTAGCGGGAGGCCCCATCAATGAGCAGTTCTTC. It codes for CASSLLAGGPINEQFF.

This chain uses TRBV27 with TRBJ2-1, with TRBD2 identical over 9 bases. From germline, CDR1 is MNHEY and CDR2 SMNVEV (reference sequence). The CDR3 spans 11 residues. V shed 7 bases and J 10 bases; nucleotides not matched to a gene: 2. CDR3 sequence reads: CASTSGGEQFF. CDR3 DNA: TGTGCCAGCACCAGCGGGGGGGAGCAGTTCTTC.

V is TRBV30 and J is TRBJ1-5; D is undetermined. Germline CDR1 GTSNPN, CDR2 SVGIG (reference sequence). This CDR3 has 14 residues. V was pared by 0 bases and J by 4 bases, with 10 bases between. CDR3: CAWSVRGGNQPQHF. CDR3 nucleotides: TGTGCCTGGAGTGTACGGGGAGGAAATCAGCCCCAGCATTTT.

This clone was seen a single time. The gene calls are TRBV9 and TRBJ2-1; 12 nucleotides match TRBD2. The CDR3 runs to 21 residues. Germline V gene lookup returns CDR1 SGDLS and CDR2 YYNGEE. V was pared by 3 bases and J by 6 bases, with 22 bases of the junction left unmatched. CDR3 sequence (DNA): TGTGCCAGCAGCGCTAAAGCCGGGACAGGGAGGACTAGCGGGGTTAGCAATGAGCAGTTCTTC. Protein sequence: CASSAKAGTGRTSGVSNEQFF. Using reference TRBV9 and TRBJ2-1 for the parts outside the CDR3, the full variable domain is DSGVTQTPKHLITATGQRVTLRCSPRSGDLSVYWYQQSLDQGLQFLIQYYNGEERAKGNILERFSAQQFPDLHSELNLSSLELGDSALYFCASSAKAGTGRTSGVSNEQFFGPGTRLTVL.

Here the CDR3 DNA reads TGTGCCAGCAGCATGAGGGAAGACAGCTCCTACGAGCAGTACTTC. Protein: CASSMREDSSYEQYF. The chain has TRBV7-9 and TRBJ2-7; D is tentatively TRBD1 or TRBD2 (5 bases each). Germline CDR1 is SEHNR and CDR2 is FQNEAQ (reference sequence). Trimming removed 5 bases from V and 0 bases from J, with 14 bases in between. This CDR3 has 15 residues.

The chain is built from TRBV9 and TRBJ1-2; unclear D gene. Deletions cut 0 bases from V and 2 bases from J, with 8 bases between. The CDR3 extends over 14 amino acids. Germline V gives CDR1 SGDLS, CDR2 YYNGEE. The CDR3 DNA reads as TGTGCCAGCAGCGTAGAAATCAGGAACTATGGCTACACCTTC. It is translated as CASSVEIRNYGYTF.

This clone was detected only once. In DNA, the CDR3 is TGTGCCAGCAGCCCCCTCGCTAGCGGCAATGAGCAGTTCTTC. Translating gives CASSPLASGNEQFF. V and J are TRBV4-2 and TRBJ2-1, with TRBD2 identical over 7 bases. With 4 bases clipped from V and 6 bases from J, the junction kept 6 bases outside the gene matches. This CDR3 is 14 amino acids long. CDR1 is LGHNA and CDR2 is YNFKEQ in the germline V gene.

The CDR3 sequence: CASPMLRGRLYNEQFF. The CDR3 bases are TGTGCCAGCCCGATGCTGCGCGGGAGACTATACAATGAGCAGTTCTTC. The chain links TRBV7-9 to TRBJ2-1; 7 positions match TRBD2. Trimming at V came to 8 bases and at J to 4 bases, leaving 14 bases not matched to a gene. The CDR3 contains 16 residues. CDR1 is SEHNR, CDR2 FQNEAQ, per germline (reference sequence).

V usage is TRBV28 and J usage is TRBJ2-1, with a weak D call TRBD2 (5 bases). V gave up 3 bases and J gave up 0 bases, with 12 bases separating them. Germline CDR1 is MDHEN and CDR2 is SYDVKM. This CDR3 is 16 amino acids long. The DNA of the CDR3 is TGTGCCAGCAGTTTGGAGGTCTCGAGCTCCTACAATGAGCAGTTCTTC. Its protein is CASSLEVSSSYNEQFF.

This clone showed up just a few times. This CDR3 reads CASSQGTGYVSYEQYF. As DNA, the CDR3 is TGCGCCAGCAGCCAAGGGACAGGGTATGTCTCCTACGAGCAGTACTTC. V gene TRBV4-3 combines with J gene TRBJ2-7, with 8 bases lining up with TRBD1. V gave up 1 base and J gave up 0 bases; unmatched junction bases: 5. Germline loops: CDR1 LGHNA, CDR2 YSLEER. The CDR3 runs to 16 residues.

The rearrangement uses TRBV20-1 and TRBJ1-2; no firm D call. The CDR3 contains 11 residues. The V and J ends lost 2 bases and 3 bases respectively, with 4 bases between them. Germline V gene lookup returns CDR1 DFQATT and CDR2 SNEGSKA (reference sequence). The CDR3: CSARRDYGYTF. CDR3 nucleotides: TGCAGTGCTAGAAGGGACTATGGCTACACCTTC.

The chain employs TRBV28 and TRBJ2-6; 7 bases line up with TRBD2. This CDR3 contains 16 residues. Germline CDR1 reads MDHEN; CDR2 reads SYDVKM. V lost 6 bases to trimming and J lost 2 bases; unmatched junction nucleotides: 7. CDR3 sequence (DNA): TGTGCCAGCAGCCCCGGGGGGAGCCCTGGGGCCAACGTCCTGACTTTC. Residues: CASSPGGSPGANVLTF.

The V and J genes are TRBV6-1 and TRBJ2-3; D could derive from TRBD1 or TRBD2 (5 bases each). Germline-derived CDR1 and CDR2 are MNHNS and SASEGT. The CDR3 length is 13 residues. V lost 6 bases and J lost 2, with 9 bases in between. CDR3 in amino acids: CASRRDLTDTQYF. Written as DNA, the CDR3 is TGTGCCAGCAGAAGGGACCTCACAGATACGCAGTATTTT.

Regarding this clone: Germline is not matched at one junction end, which may reflect a read error. The chain has TRBV2 and TRBJ1-1; D not resolved. Germline CDR1 and CDR2: SNHLY and FYNNEI. The CDR3 loop spans 13 amino acids. The CDR3 DNA is TGTGCCAGCAGTGTGAGGCAGAACAGTGAAGCTTTCTTT. Its translation: CASSVRQNSEAFF.

The chain combines TRBV9 with TRBJ2-1; D gene uncertain. The CDR3 consists of 15 residues. From germline, CDR1 is SGDLS and CDR2 YYNGEE. V lost 0 bases and J 1 base, leaving 8 bases between the germline ends. CDR3 sequence (DNA): TGTGCCAGCAGCGTAGGGGCGGCTTCCTACAATGAGCAGTTCTTC. It codes for CASSVGAASYNEQFF.

The rearrangement links TRBV13 to TRBJ2-1, with D possibly being TRBD1 or TRBD2 (6 bases each). V lost 6 bases, J lost 7 bases, and 22 bases lay in between. In germline, CDR1 is PRHDT, CDR2 FYEKMQ (reference sequence). This CDR3 has 16 residues. CDR3 coding DNA: TGTGCCAGCAGTTACGAGCCGGGGGCAAAGGGGAATGAGCAGTTCTTC. This sequence encodes CASSYEPGAKGNEQFF.